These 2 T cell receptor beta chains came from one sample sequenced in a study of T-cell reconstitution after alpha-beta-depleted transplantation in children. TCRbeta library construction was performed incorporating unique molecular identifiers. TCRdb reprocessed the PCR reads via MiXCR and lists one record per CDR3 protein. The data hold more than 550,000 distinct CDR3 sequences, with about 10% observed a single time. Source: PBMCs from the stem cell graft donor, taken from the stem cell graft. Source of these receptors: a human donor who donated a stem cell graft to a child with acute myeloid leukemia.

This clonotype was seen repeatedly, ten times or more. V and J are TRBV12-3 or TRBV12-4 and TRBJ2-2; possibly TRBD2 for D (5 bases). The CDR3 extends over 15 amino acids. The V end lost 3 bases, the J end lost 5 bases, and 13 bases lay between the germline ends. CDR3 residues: CASSFLAGGTGELFF. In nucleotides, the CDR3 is TGTGCCAGCAGTTTCCTGGCGGGCGGGACCGGGGAGCTGTTTTTT.

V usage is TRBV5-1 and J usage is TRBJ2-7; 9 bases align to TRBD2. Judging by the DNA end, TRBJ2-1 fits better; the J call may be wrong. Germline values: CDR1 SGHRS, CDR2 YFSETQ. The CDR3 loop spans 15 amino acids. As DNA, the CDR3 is TGCGCCAGCAGCGTGAGGGCTAGCGGGACCTACGAGCAGTTCTTC. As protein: CASSVRASGTYEQFF.